The sequence of this TCR beta chain was determined in a study of prognosis after radiotherapy for stage I lung cancer. Study-wide context: Post-radiotherapy, distant metastases were observed in four patients (median around seven months), whereas no significant progression was observed in roughly 16.

At both of two time points, roughly 5.4 milliliters of peripheral blood were drawn. As concerns this clonotype: No antigen is known for it.

CDR1 is SGDLS, CDR2 YYNGEE, per germline. Deletions cut 2 bases from V and 0 bases from J, with 11 bases between. The CDR3 consists of 15 residues. Study-wide points: Patients who had metastases reportedly showed TRBV and TRBJ gene usage that varied from that of patients who did not.

Genomic DNA provided the template from which TCR beta CDR3 was amplified by two-round multiplex PCR. First-round PCR amplification was performed with primers specific to each TRBV and TRBJ gene. A second round of PCR was carried out using universal primers. TCRdb reanalysed the multiplex PCR reads using MiXCR and keeps one entry per CDR3 protein. There are around 19,000 distinct CDR3 sequences in the sample; around 52% occur only once, and roughly 27% lies in the top ten. The sample consisted of PBMCs, taken before or after stereotactic body radiation therapy (not recorded which). The V and J genes are TRBV9 and TRBJ1-1; weak D call: TRBD1 (5 bases). The sequence was collected from a donor at least 50 years old with non-small cell lung cancer. The CDR3: CASSVQGDMNTEAFF. CDR3 in DNA: TGTGCCAGCAGCGTGCAGGGAGACATGAACACTGAAGCTTTCTTT.